This is a list of T cell receptor beta chains from one sample in a study of T cell responses to AZD1222 COVID-19 vaccine. Produced via immunoSEQ multiplex PCR; TCRdb's table is partial and in-frame only. The sample consists of 90,000 to 100,000 clones, about nine tenths of them appearing once. The starting material was peripheral blood, obtained 28 days after the second AZD1222 dose. Receptor source: an adult who received the AZD1222 COVID-19 vaccine. The CDR3 runs from the conserved cysteine through the conserved F or W. The D gene is left open where the match is weak. Not every row has a clone size; where given, it reads once, few, many or a size class.

>TRBV9|15|TRBD2|TRBJ2-7|-
CASSVAGLAVYEQYF
TGTGCCAGCAGCGTAGCGGGACTAGCGGTTTACGAGCAGTACTTC
>TRBV7-2|15|-|TRBJ1-5|-
CASSLGRGSGQPQHF
TGTGCCAGCAGCTTGGGAAGAGGTAGTGGTCAGCCCCAGCATTTT
>TRBV27|13|-|TRBJ2-7|-
CASSRVFSYEQYF
TGTGCCAGCAGTAGAGTTTTCTCCTACGAGCAGTACTTC
>TRBV5-5|14|-|TRBJ2-3|-
CASSLARSTDTQYF
TGTGCCAGCAGCTTGGCCAGATCCACAGATACGCAGTATTTT
>TRBV4-1|16|TRBD1|TRBJ2-1|-
CASSQEGRGLWNEQFF
TGCGCCAGCAGCCAAGAAGGAAGGGGGCTGTGGAATGAGCAGTTCTTC
>TRBV28|15|-|TRBJ2-3|-
CASRGGQIITDTQYF
TGTGCCAGCAGGGGGGGACAGATAATCACAGATACGCAGTATTTT
>TRBV28|15|-|TRBJ2-1|-
CASSLGRRDHNEQFF
TGTGCCAGCAGTTTAGGACGCCGGGACCACAATGAGCAGTTCTTC
>TRBV24-1|11|-|TRBJ1-2|-
CAPTGSYGYTF
TGTGCCCCCACAGGGAGTTATGGCTACACCTTC
>TRBV5-6|13|-|TRBJ2-7|-
CASSFVATYEQYF
TGTGCCAGCAGCTTCGTAGCAACCTACGAGCAGTACTTC
>TRBV7-6|15|TRBD1|TRBJ2-7|few
CASSSGQGGSYEQYF
TGTGCCAGCAGCTCTGGACAGGGTGGGTCCTACGAGCAGTACTTC
>TRBV4-1|16|-|TRBJ2-7|-
CASSQEGGSRAYEQYF
TGCGCCAGCAGCCAAGAAGGGGGTAGCAGAGCCTACGAGCAGTACTTC
>TRBV6-5|14|-|TRBJ2-5|-
CASSYSTNGETQYF
TGTGCCAGCAGTTACTCGACAAACGGCGAGACCCAGTACTTC
>TRBV4-2|15|-|TRBJ2-7|-
CASSQAPPGAYEQYF
TGTGCCAGCAGCCAAGCCCCTCCAGGGGCCTACGAGCAGTACTTC
>TRBV4-1|15|TRBD1|TRBJ2-1|-
CASSQGQGGYDEQFF
TGCGCCAGCAGCCAAGGACAGGGCGGGTATGATGAGCAGTTCTTC
>TRBV6-5|11|-|TRBJ2-2|-
CASTEPGELFF
TGTGCCAGCACAGAACCCGGGGAGCTGTTTTTT
>TRBV3-1/TRBV3-2|15|TRBD2|TRBJ2-1|-
CASSQEVGGANEQFF
TGTGCCAGCAGCCAAGAAGTCGGGGGGGCTAATGAGCAGTTCTTC
>TRBV7-8|15|TRBD1|TRBJ2-7|-
CASSLVRDRGSEQYF
TGTGCCAGCAGCTTAGTGAGGGACAGGGGGAGCGAGCAGTACTTC
>TRBV7-9|15|-|TRBJ2-7|few
CASSLDLDGDYEQYF
TGTGCCAGCAGCTTAGACTTGGACGGAGACTACGAGCAGTACTTC
>TRBV28|14|-|TRBJ2-4|-
CASSTPGRKNIQYF
TGTGCCAGCAGTACACCGGGACGCAAAAACATTCAGTACTTC
>TRBV6-2/TRBV6-3|13|TRBD1|TRBJ1-2|-
CASSLTGSGDYTF
TGTGCCAGCAGCCTGACAGGGTCGGGCGACTACACCTTC
>TRBV11-2|16|-|TRBJ1-1|-
CASSRRRGTADTEAFF
TGTGCCAGCAGCCGTCGCAGGGGAACGGCGGACACTGAAGCTTTCTTT
>TRBV10-1|15|TRBD2|TRBJ2-7|-
CASSGGLAGSYEQYF
TGCGCCAGCAGTGGGGGACTAGCGGGAAGCTACGAGCAGTACTTC
>TRBV5-4|17|TRBD2|TRBJ2-3|-
CASSLPSSGRRTDTQYF
TGTGCCAGCAGCTTACCATCTAGCGGGAGGCGCACAGATACGCAGTATTTT
>TRBV1|10|-|TRBJ1-5|-
CTSNSQPQHF
TGCACCAGCAATAGTCAGCCCCAGCATTTT
>TRBV5-4|13|TRBD2|TRBJ2-4|-
CAYAAGESNIQYF
TGTGCGTATGCGGCGGGAGAATCGAACATTCAGTACTTC
>TRBV6-1|14|-|TRBJ1-1|-
CASSEGPARPEAFF
TGTGCCAGCAGCGAAGGCCCCGCACGCCCTGAAGCTTTCTTT
>TRBV19|14|-|TRBJ1-2|-
CASRQTGTRYGYTF
TGTGCCAGTAGGCAGACAGGAACCCGCTATGGCTACACCTTC
>TRBV28|13|-|TRBJ1-1|-
CASRAETNTEAFF
TGTGCCAGCAGGGCGGAGACAAACACTGAAGCTTTCTTT
>TRBV7-8|18|TRBD1|TRBJ1-3|-
CASSQDRVLFGVGNTIYF
TGTGCCAGCAGCCAGGACAGGGTTCTTTTTGGAGTTGGGAACACCATATATTTT
>TRBV10-3|14|TRBD1|TRBJ2-1|-
CAISRDSTNNEQFF
TGTGCCATCAGCCGGGACAGCACCAACAATGAGCAGTTCTTC